In this sample, the clone carrying this TCR beta chain turned up a few times. The antigen remains unidentified. The V gene lost 2 bases and the J gene lost 1 base, with 6 bases spanning the gap. This CDR3 is 14 amino acids long. Looked up from germline, CDR1 is MDHEN and CDR2 is SYDVKM. Treg sorting used a CD4+CD25+CD127-/low gate. Notes on the study in general: Greatest tumor Treg TCR overlap was with tumor naive CD4+ cells.

Semi-nested PCR with Nested Universal Primer A followed constant-region reverse priming of full-length variable regions. MiXCR, applied by TCRdb to the 5' RACE reads, yields one record per CDR3 protein. The table includes under 45,000 distinct CDR3 sequences, around 20% detected once. The chain recombines TRBV28 with TRBJ1-5, with no clear D. The TCR sequence derives from a female donor with breast cancer. Source material: Tregs sorted from blood. The CDR3 DNA follows: TGTGCCAGCAGTTTAGTACAGAGCAATCAGCCCCAGCATTTT. The encoded protein is CASSLVQSNQPQHF.